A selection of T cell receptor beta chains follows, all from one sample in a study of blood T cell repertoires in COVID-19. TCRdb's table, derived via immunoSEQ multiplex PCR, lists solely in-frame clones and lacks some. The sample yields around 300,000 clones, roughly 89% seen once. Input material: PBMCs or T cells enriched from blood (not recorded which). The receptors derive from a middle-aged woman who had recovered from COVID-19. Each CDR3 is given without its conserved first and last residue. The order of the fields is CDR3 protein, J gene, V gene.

ASSLASQPQH,TRBJ1-5,TRBV28
ASSGDGSYEQY,TRBJ2-7,TRBV2
ASTPGGFQETQY,TRBJ2-5,TRBV7-9
ASSEAAGRGTNQPQH,TRBJ1-5,TRBV6-1
ASSPPVTSGRIEYEQY,TRBJ2-7,TRBV18
ASSAPQLTGSETQY,TRBJ2-5,TRBV2
ASRQGANIYGYT,TRBJ1-2,TRBV5-4
ASAWTSGSQETQY,TRBJ2-5,TRBV19
ASSPTYNEQF,TRBJ2-1,TRBV11-2
ASSSLRGGDTEAF,TRBJ1-1,TRBV28
ASSQGGLAETYEQY,TRBJ2-7,TRBV3-1/TRBV3-2